This is a list of T cell receptor beta chains from one sample in a study of blood T cell repertoires in COVID-19. Profiled with immunoSEQ multiplex PCR; TCRdb holds only in-frame clones, not every one. Altogether 10,000 to 11,000 clones are present, over 80% being singletons, with the ten largest covering 7% to 8%. The sequenced sample was peripheral blood. These receptors originate from a man aged 70 or older with active COVID-19. CDR3s include the opening cysteine and the closing phenylalanine or tryptophan. Each record gives: D gene, V gene, J gene, clone size, CDR3 protein, CDR3 DNA. The D gene is left open where the match is weak. Some rows have no size entry. The others give once, few or many, or a class for an expanded clone.

>.|TRBV2|TRBJ1-2|.
CASSEQASGGPSGGYTF
TGTGCCAGCAGTGAACAGGCCAGCGGAGGTCCTTCTGGGGGCTACACCTTC
>TRBD1|TRBV28|TRBJ2-7|.
CASSSLGGNDEQYF
TGTGCCAGCAGTTCCTTAGGGGGCAACGACGAGCAGTACTTC
>.|TRBV15|TRBJ1-4|.
CATSRATGNEKLFF
TGTGCCACCAGCAGAGCGACAGGAAATGAAAAACTGTTTTTT
>.|TRBV2|TRBJ1-4|.
CASSENRNEKLFF
TGTGCCAGCAGTGAGAACAGAAATGAAAAACTGTTTTTT
>TRBD2|TRBV4-3|TRBJ2-5|few
CASSQDPVAGEGETQYF
TGCGCCAGCAGCCAAGATCCCGTAGCGGGGGAGGGAGAGACCCAGTACTTC
>TRBD1|TRBV7-6|TRBJ1-4|.
CASSSPGQRNEKLFF
TGTGCCAGCAGCTCCCCGGGACAGCGTAATGAAAAACTGTTTTTT
>.|TRBV6-1|TRBJ1-3|.
CASSETGGNTIYF
TGTGCCAGCAGTGAAACAGGTGGAAACACCATATATTTT
>.|TRBV19|TRBJ1-1|once
CASNQGWNTEAFF
TGTGCCAGTAACCAGGGATGGAACACTGAAGCTTTCTTT
>.|TRBV7-3|TRBJ2-2|few
CASSRTVNTGELFF
TGTGCCAGCAGCAGGACAGTGAACACCGGGGAGCTGTTTTTT
>.|TRBV11-2|TRBJ2-6|.
CASRGRSAGANVLTF
TGTGCCAGCAGGGGGAGGAGCGCTGGGGCCAACGTCCTGACTTTC
>.|TRBV3-1/TRBV3-2|TRBJ2-7|.
CASSERYGEQYF
TGTGCCAGCAGCGAAAGGTACGGGGAGCAGTACTTC
>.|TRBV11-2|TRBJ2-7|.
CASSLVADYEQYF
TGTGCCAGCAGCTTAGTTGCGGACTACGAGCAGTACTTC
>.|TRBV20-1|TRBJ2-3|.
CSASPLRGTSTDTQYF
TGCAGTGCTAGTCCCCTAAGGGGTACTAGCACAGATACGCAGTATTTT
>.|TRBV18|TRBJ1-4|.
CASSPGGPTNEKLFF
TGTGCCAGCTCACCAGGCGGTCCAACTAATGAAAAACTGTTTTTT
>.|TRBV24-1|TRBJ2-5|.
CATSDGGRTQYF
TGTGCCACCAGTGATGGGGGGAGGACCCAGTACTTC
>TRBD1|TRBV18|TRBJ2-2|.
CASSLSGGLNTGELFF
TGTGCCAGCTCACTATCAGGGGGCCTGAACACCGGGGAGCTGTTTTTT
>TRBD2|TRBV5-1|TRBJ2-4|once
CASSAGGIAKNIQYF
TGCGCCAGCAGCGCGGGGGGGATAGCCAAAAACATTCAGTACTTC
>TRBD1|TRBV24-1|TRBJ2-1|.
CATSDRTGSNNEQFF
TGTGCCACCAGTGACCGGACAGGGTCAAACAATGAGCAGTTCTTC
>TRBD1|TRBV7-2|TRBJ2-5|.
CASSRGSGGVETQYF
TGTGCCAGCAGCCGTGGGTCAGGGGGCGTGGAGACCCAGTACTTC
>.|TRBV6-6|TRBJ2-1|once
CASHQANEQFF
TGTGCCAGCCATCAAGCGAATGAGCAGTTCTTC
>.|TRBV7-2|TRBJ2-5|.
CASSLSGGQKTQYF
TGTGCCAGCAGCTTGTCGGGGGGCCAGAAGACCCAGTACTTC
>TRBD2|TRBV19|TRBJ2-1|few
CASSPTSGGAINEQFF
TGTGCCAGTAGTCCGACTAGCGGGGGGGCCATCAATGAGCAGTTCTTC
>.|TRBV18|TRBJ2-7|.
CASSPLNAFAYEQYF
TGTGCCAGCTCACCTTTAAACGCGTTTGCATACGAGCAGTACTTC
>.|TRBV18|TRBJ2-5|once
CASSPTVFQETQYF
TGTGCCAGCTCACCGACAGTATTCCAAGAGACCCAGTACTTC
>TRBD1|TRBV30|TRBJ1-1|.
CAWKQGVSMNTEAFF
TGTGCCTGGAAACAGGGGGTCTCGATGAACACTGAAGCTTTCTTT
>TRBD1|TRBV5-4|TRBJ2-7|.
CASSLGRAGGMDEQYF
TGTGCCAGCAGCCTAGGTAGGGCAGGGGGAATGGACGAGCAGTACTTC
>.|TRBV11-2|TRBJ2-2|.
CASSSARRVGELFF
TGTGCCAGCAGCTCGGCCAGGAGGGTCGGGGAGCTGTTTTTT
>TRBD2|TRBV28|TRBJ2-5|few
CASRLGTSGVRETQYF
TGTGCCAGCAGGCTTGGGACTAGCGGGGTCCGGGAGACCCAGTACTTC
>.|TRBV11-1|TRBJ1-5|.
CASSPSGNQPQHF
TGTGCCAGCAGCCCCTCGGGCAATCAGCCCCAGCATTTT
>.|TRBV9|TRBJ1-2|few
CASSVGQGGYGYTF
TGTGCCAGCAGCGTAGGGCAGGGAGGCTATGGCTACACCTTC
>TRBD2|TRBV7-9|TRBJ2-2|.
CASSLAGLAPPSELFF
TGTGCCAGCAGCTTAGCGGGACTAGCCCCCCCATCAGAGCTGTTTTTT
>.|TRBV18|TRBJ2-6|.
CASSPQPAASGANVLTF
TGTGCCAGCTCACCACAGCCCGCCGCCTCTGGGGCCAACGTCCTGACTTTC
>.|TRBV7-8|TRBJ2-3|.
CASRKFGGFTDTQYF
TGTGCCAGCCGGAAGTTCGGGGGATTCACAGATACGCAGTATTTT
>.|TRBV11-2|TRBJ1-1|.
CASSLLAHGNTEAFF
TGTGCCAGCAGCTTACTCGCCCACGGGAACACTGAAGCTTTCTTT
>TRBD1|TRBV6-2/TRBV6-3|TRBJ2-1|once
CASSYTDRVWNEQFF
TGTGCCAGCAGTTACACCGACAGGGTTTGGAATGAGCAGTTCTTC
>TRBD2|TRBV7-2|TRBJ2-7|medium-sized
CASSWGGGYEQYF
TGTGCCAGCAGCTGGGGGGGTGGCTACGAGCAGTACTTC